Listed here are 10 T cell receptor beta chains from one sample, sequenced in a study of cytomegalovirus exposure and HLA in healthy donors. The primer mix had 60 Vbeta and 13 Jbeta primers. Sequenced by immunoSEQ multiplex PCR; TCRdb stores in-frame clones only, minus some. The table shows about 210,000 clones, with around four fifths occurring only once. The source material was PBMCs. These receptors all stem from a boy younger than 18 in good health and CMV-seronegative.

The chain's CDR3 is CASSLALRIGGTNVLTF. In nucleotides, the CDR3 is TGTGCCAGCAGCTTAGCCTTAAGGATTGGCGGAACCAACGTCCTGACTTTC. This rearrangement joins TRBV11-1 to TRBJ2-6, with D unresolved. The germline V and J ends were trimmed by 0 bases and 8 bases, with 17 bases remaining between them. The CDR3 spans 17 residues. The germline gives CDR1 SGHAT, CDR2 FQDESV (reference sequence).

V is TRBV19 and J is TRBJ2-3, with 8 bases identical to TRBD1. Trimming cost V 6 bases and J 1 base; bases outside gene matches: 0. The CDR3 spans 13 residues. CDR1 and CDR2 (germline): LNHDA, SQIVND (reference sequence). The CDR3 coding sequence is TGTGCCAGTAGGGACAGGGGCACAGATACGCAGTATTTT. Its translation: CASRDRGTDTQYF.

The genes are TRBV2 and TRBJ1-4; D is undetermined. CDR3 size: 12 residues. V gave up 7 bases and J gave up 7 bases, with 10 bases separating them. Germline V lookup: CDR1 SNHLY, CDR2 FYNNEI. The CDR3 DNA follows: TGTGCCAGCAACGATCGGGGTGAAAAACTGTTTTTT. Residues: CASNDRGEKLFF.

The rearrangement uses TRBV18 and TRBJ1-4; D gene uncertain. Germline lookup yields CDR1 KGHSH and CDR2 LQKENI. This CDR3 has 14 amino acids. Trimming removed 1 base at V and 7 bases at J, with 10 bases between. Here the CDR3 reads CASSPLTSPEKLFF. In DNA form, the CDR3 reads TGTGCCAGCTCACCACTGACTTCACCTGAAAAACTGTTTTTT.

The rearrangement links TRBV27 to TRBJ2-7, with a tentative D call TRBD2 (7 bases). Germline V gene lookup returns CDR1 MNHEY and CDR2 SMNVEV (reference sequence). V lost 1 base and J lost 4, with 11 bases in between. This CDR3 comprises 14 residues. The CDR3 coding sequence is TGTGCCAGCAGTTTATACCGGGGGGCGTACGAGCAGTACTTC. Protein product: CASSLYRGAYEQYF.

This clone appeared a few times. The V and J genes are TRBV30 and TRBJ1-2; the D gene is possibly TRBD1 (5 bases). The CDR3 sequence is 11 residues long. V dropped 8 bases and J dropped 6 bases, with 13 bases sitting between them. Germline CDR1 is GTSNPN and CDR2 is SVGIG (reference sequence). The CDR3 bases are TGTGCCGGAGGGACTGGGGATGGCTACACCTTC. Protein product: CAGGTGDGYTF.

This chain links TRBV7-2 with TRBJ2-5, with TRBD2 matching over 11 bases. Trimming removed 2 bases from V and 5 bases from J; junction bases left unmatched: 4. The CDR3 contains 15 residues. CDR1 and CDR2 (germline): SGHTA, FQGNSA. The DNA of the CDR3 is TGTGCCAGCAGCTTAATAGCGGGGGGGCGGGAGACCCAGTACTTC. Amino acids: CASSLIAGGRETQYF.

The chain carries TRBV10-3 and TRBJ1-1; 8 nucleotides align to TRBD1. Germline V gives CDR1 ENHRY, CDR2 SYGVKD. After removal of 7 bases from V and 5 bases from J, the junction contained 15 bases not matched to a gene. The CDR3 runs 16 residues. The CDR3 region has the DNA TGTGCCATCATTACCGGACAGGGCCTGGCTAGGACTGAAGCTTTCTTT. Encoded protein: CAIITGQGLARTEAFF.

The chain carries TRBV29-1 and TRBJ2-7, with 10 bases that match TRBD2. This CDR3 is built from 17 residues. Germline trimming cut 1 base from V and 6 bases from J; bases unmatched to any gene: 15. Germline V gives CDR1 SQVTM, CDR2 ANQGSEA. CDR3 coding DNA: TGCAGCGTTGAAGGTCTAGCGGGAGTTTCGGCGGGGCGCGAGCAGTACTTC. Translated: CSVEGLAGVSAGREQYF.

This clone was detected a few times. In nucleotides, the CDR3 is TGTGCCAGCAGTTTATTGCCGGGTTATGGCTACACCTTC. Protein: CASSLLPGYGYTF. The V and J genes are TRBV27 and TRBJ1-2; D uncertain. Trimming pared 1 base from V and 5 bases from J, leaving 8 bases between. Germline assignment: CDR1 MNHEY and CDR2 SMNVEV (reference sequence). The CDR3 spans 13 residues.